Listed below are T cell receptor beta chains from one sample, sequenced in a study of technical replicates of blood from several donors. Clones were sequenced by immunoSEQ multiplex PCR, and TCRdb holds only the in-frame ones, with some missing. The sample shows 70,000 or so clones, over 75% of them seen only once. Sequencing used PBMCs. Every receptor here comes from a human donor in good health. Some clones in this sample may be carry-over from other donors' samples. Each CDR3 is given with its conserved first and last residue. A D gene is named only where the DNA matches it firmly.

v_call | d_call | cdr3_aa
TRBV7-9 | TRBD1 | CASSLTGQGYGNTIYF
TRBV5-1 | - | CASKLGGHGYTF
TRBV5-1 | TRBD2 | CASSLNSGGLRETQYF
TRBV30 | TRBD2 | CAWSVWRLAGTGELFF
TRBV6-5 | - | CASRARDKNQPQHF
TRBV29-1 | - | CSAFHNEQFF
TRBV2 | TRBD2 | CASSAGMGGNSYNEQFF
TRBV6-5 | - | CASTRPGGGGEQYF
TRBV7-9 | - | CASSFPPGGGANSPLHF
TRBV29-1 | TRBD2 | CSSRGEGLASYNEQFF
TRBV10-2 | TRBD1 | CASSEPTGWGTGELFF
TRBV4-2 | - | CASSQQSGVQETQYF
TRBV7-2 | - | CASSTAALRGAFF
TRBV9 | TRBD2 | CASSVASGLWYEQFF
TRBV11-1 | - | CASSLARSGFHNEQFF
TRBV7-9 | TRBD1 | CASSSTGGGYEQYF
TRBV19 | TRBD1 | CASSSTGGDGTEAFF
TRBV9 | - | CANFSVRVYEQYF
TRBV4-3 | - | CASSQQDGTRAEQYF
TRBV9 | TRBD1 | CASSGTGESYEQYF
TRBV5-1 | TRBD1 | CASSGTGGLGETQYF
TRBV9 | - | CASSVDGPTEAFF
TRBV7-9 | TRBD2 | CASSWRGVREGNEQFF
TRBV7-9 | TRBD1 | CASSVTGVRTEAFF
TRBV7-9 | TRBD1 | CASRPTGDGELFF
TRBV5-1 | TRBD1 | CASSSGQVSFGETQYF
TRBV18 | - | CASSLRLVGAGDTQYF
TRBV5-1 | TRBD2 | CASSLELAGGQETQYF
TRBV5-1 | TRBD2 | CASSESLAGGLYEQYF
TRBV15 | - | CATSRDRFLAEDTQYF
TRBV5-5 | - | CASSFTTDSYEQYF
TRBV7-9 | TRBD1 | CASSFGQGKEAFF
TRBV10-2 | TRBD2 | CASSEGRALAKNIQYF
TRBV7-8 | TRBD2 | CASSPPSSGGADEQFF
TRBV5-6 | TRBD2 | CASTPGGAGQTEQYF
TRBV10-2 | TRBD2 | CASRLAGGSGELFF
TRBV6-4 | - | CASSESGNTEAFF
TRBV30 | - | CAWSRTISPLHF
TRBV27 | - | CASSLYIVRGPYEQYF
TRBV6-4 | - | CASSVGGEGNTEAFF
TRBV6-6 | - | CASSPSRDSTEQYF
TRBV6-6 | TRBD1 | CASRSGQGANTIYF
TRBV25-1 | - | CASSEGGSSYEQYF
TRBV5-1 | - | CASSLGVISPLHF
TRBV7-8 | - | CASRRTRGTYNEQFF
TRBV6-1 | - | CASSEDLTVHTEAFF
TRBV6-1 | - | CATRQNGNTEAFF
TRBV6-1 | TRBD2 | CASRITRGAYEQYF
TRBV4-1 | TRBD2 | CASSQDGSGGNTGELFF
TRBV30 | - | CAWSRSYEQYF
TRBV7-2 | - | CASSLVSGPQETQYF
TRBV2 | TRBD1 | CASSGGGQVEQYF